Below, 14 T cell receptor beta chains from the same sample are listed, as sequenced in a study of blood T cell repertoires in COVID-19. The protocol was immunoSEQ multiplex PCR, while the TCRdb copy is restricted to in-frame clones and leaves out a portion. The data contain 250,000 to 300,000 clones, about nine tenths of them singletons. What was sequenced was PBMCs or T cells enriched from blood (not recorded which). The receptor set was obtained from a woman in her fifties or sixties who had recovered from COVID-19.

This clone was seen only a few times. The CDR3 sequence is CASSVAGQHQETQYF. CDR3 DNA: TGTGCCAGCAGCGTAGCAGGACAGCACCAAGAGACCCAGTACTTC. The chain recombines TRBV9 with TRBJ2-5; TRBD1 might be the D (6 bases). Trimming took off 0 bases at V and 0 bases at J, with 9 bases between the two ends. The CDR3 spans 15 residues. CDR1 is SGDLS, CDR2 YYNGEE, per germline.

This chain links TRBV28 with TRBJ1-4; TRBD1 is a possible D gene (5 bases). The CDR3 length is 15 residues. Germline V gene sequence: CDR1 MDHEN, CDR2 SYDVKM. V lost 7 bases and J lost 5, with 17 bases in between. CDR3 coding DNA: TGTGCCAGCACCCCTTCAGGGCTTGGGAATGAAAAACTGTTTTTT. Its protein is CASTPSGLGNEKLFF.

The genes are TRBV2 and TRBJ2-1, with 7 bases matching TRBD2. The CDR3 covers 13 residues. V was pared by 4 bases and J by 5 bases, with 2 bases of the junction left unmatched. Germline CDR1 SNHLY, CDR2 FYNNEI. The CDR3 loop is CASSGGLHNEQFF. The CDR3 coding sequence is TGTGCCAGCAGTGGGGGACTACACAATGAGCAGTTCTTC.

This clone was recorded only once. The V and J genes are TRBV7-2 and TRBJ2-2; no clear D gene. The CDR3 totals 13 residues. Per germline, CDR1 SGHTA and CDR2 FQGNSA. Trimming left V 5 bases short and J 6 bases short, with 10 bases between. CDR3 nucleotides: TGTGCCAGCAGCCCCGGGTACGCCGGGGAGCTGTTTTTT. This codes for CASSPGYAGELFF.

This chain joins TRBV7-9 and TRBJ1-6, with D uncertain. The germline V gene has CDR1 SEHNR and CDR2 FQNEAQ (reference sequence). The ends were cut back, 5 bases at V and 7 bases at J, with 9 bases in the middle. This CDR3 comprises 13 residues. The CDR3 region has the DNA TGTGCCAGCAGCCCGGGAATCAATTCACCCCTCCACTTT. Amino acid sequence: CASSPGINSPLHF.

The CDR3 protein is CASSWGLGGIDEQYF. CDR3 DNA sequence: TGCGCCAGCAGCTGGGGACTTGGCGGGATTGACGAGCAGTACTTC. This chain uses TRBV5-1 with TRBJ2-7; weak D call: TRBD2 (6 bases). The ends were cut back, 3 bases at V and 5 bases at J, with 18 bases in the middle. The CDR3 is 15 amino acids. Germline loops: CDR1 SGHRS, CDR2 YFSETQ.

The chain joins TRBV27 to TRBJ1-2; tentative D call: TRBD1 (5 bases). This CDR3 has 15 amino acids. With 2 bases removed from V and 0 bases from J, the gap between germline ends came to 10 bases. From germline, CDR1 is MNHEY and CDR2 SMNVEV (reference sequence). CDR3 in amino acids: CASSLQGPTNYGYTF. In nucleotides, the CDR3 is TGTGCCAGCAGTTTACAGGGTCCGACTAACTATGGCTACACCTTC.

This clone was seen only a few times. This chain uses TRBV19 with TRBJ2-7; TRBD2 is a possible D gene (6 bases). The V and J ends lost 5 bases and 2 bases respectively, with 13 bases between them. There are 14 residues in the CDR3. CDR1 and CDR2 from the germline V gene are LNHDA and SQIVND (reference sequence). The CDR3 sequence: CASSPTDYAYEQYF. The CDR3 bases are TGTGCCAGTAGTCCTACGGACTACGCCTACGAGCAGTACTTC.

The J gene is TRBJ1-3, the V gene TRBV11-2; 7 bases align to TRBD1. CDR3 length equals 14 residues. V shed 5 bases and J 3 bases; nucleotides not matched to a gene: 4. CDR1 SGHAT and CDR2 FQNNGV come from the germline V gene. Here the CDR3 reads CASSPQGNGNTIYF. CDR3 DNA sequence: TGTGCCAGCAGCCCACAGGGGAATGGAAACACCATATATTTT.

This sequence joins TRBV5-5 and TRBJ1-1; D ambiguous. Germline V gene data show CDR1 as SGHKS and CDR2 as YYEKEE (reference sequence). The length of the CDR3 is 12 residues. V lost 7 bases to trimming and J lost 0 bases, with 7 bases between them. CDR3 nucleotides: TGTGCCAGCTCGGGGTTGAACACTGAAGCTTTCTTT. This sequence encodes CASSGLNTEAFF.

The chain links TRBV2 to TRBJ1-1; D might be TRBD1 (6 bases). Germline CDR1 is SNHLY and CDR2 is FYNNEI. The CDR3 length is 12 residues. Deletions cut 8 bases from V and 3 bases from J, with 10 bases between. CDR3 DNA: TGTGCCAGCGAAGGGGGAGACACTGAAGCTTTCTTT. It yields the protein CASEGGDTEAFF.

This clone has only one observation. The J gene is TRBJ2-1, the V gene TRBV30; 8 nucleotides agree with TRBD1. Looked up from germline, CDR1 is GTSNPN and CDR2 is SVGIG (reference sequence). The V segment lost 4 bases and the J segment 7 bases; nucleotides outside the gene matches: 6. The CDR3 has 13 residues. The CDR3 here is CAWNGQGGNEQFF. CDR3 nucleotides: TGTGCCTGGAATGGACAGGGTGGAAATGAGCAGTTCTTC.

This clone was seen once. The rearrangement uses TRBV10-3 and TRBJ2-3, with D possibly being TRBD1 (7 bases). CDR1 is ENHRY and CDR2 is SYGVKD in the germline V gene. This CDR3 has 15 amino acids. V gave up 5 bases and J gave up 5 bases, with 17 bases separating them. CDR3 sequence (DNA): TGTGCCATCAGTAGAGGACAGGAGGGAATAGATACGCAGTATTTT. This codes for CAISRGQEGIDTQYF.

The V gene is TRBV5-1, the J gene TRBJ2-1; TRBD2 might be the D (6 bases). Deletions cut 3 bases from V and 15 bases from J, with 16 bases between. The CDR3 is 12 amino acids. Looked up from germline, CDR1 is SGHRS and CDR2 is YFSETQ. CDR3 sequence reads: CASSSFSGSVFF. The CDR3 bases are TGCGCCAGCAGCTCATTCAGCGGGTCGGTGTTCTTC.